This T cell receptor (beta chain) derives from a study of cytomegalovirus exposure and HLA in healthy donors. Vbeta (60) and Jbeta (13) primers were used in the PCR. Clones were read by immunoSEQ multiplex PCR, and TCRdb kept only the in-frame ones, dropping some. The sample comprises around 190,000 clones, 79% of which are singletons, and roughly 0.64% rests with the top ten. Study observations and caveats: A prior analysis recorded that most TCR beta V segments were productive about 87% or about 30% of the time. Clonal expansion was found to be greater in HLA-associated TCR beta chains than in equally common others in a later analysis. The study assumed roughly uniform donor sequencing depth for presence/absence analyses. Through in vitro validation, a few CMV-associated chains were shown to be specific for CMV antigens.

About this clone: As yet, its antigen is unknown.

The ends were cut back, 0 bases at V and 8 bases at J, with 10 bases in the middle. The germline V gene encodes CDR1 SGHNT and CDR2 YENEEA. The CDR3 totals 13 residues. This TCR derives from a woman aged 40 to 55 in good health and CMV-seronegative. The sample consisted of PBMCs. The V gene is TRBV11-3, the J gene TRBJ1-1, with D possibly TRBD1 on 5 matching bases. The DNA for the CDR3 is TGTGCCAGCAGCTTAGACTCGGGACTAGAAGCTTTCTTT. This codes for CASSLDSGLEAFF. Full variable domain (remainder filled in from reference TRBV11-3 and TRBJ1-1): EAGVVQSPRYKIIEKKQPVAFWCNPISGHNTLYWYLQNLGQGPELLIRYENEEAVDDSQLPKDRFSAERLKGVDSTLKIQPAELGDSAVYLCASSLDSGLEAFFGQGTRLTVV.